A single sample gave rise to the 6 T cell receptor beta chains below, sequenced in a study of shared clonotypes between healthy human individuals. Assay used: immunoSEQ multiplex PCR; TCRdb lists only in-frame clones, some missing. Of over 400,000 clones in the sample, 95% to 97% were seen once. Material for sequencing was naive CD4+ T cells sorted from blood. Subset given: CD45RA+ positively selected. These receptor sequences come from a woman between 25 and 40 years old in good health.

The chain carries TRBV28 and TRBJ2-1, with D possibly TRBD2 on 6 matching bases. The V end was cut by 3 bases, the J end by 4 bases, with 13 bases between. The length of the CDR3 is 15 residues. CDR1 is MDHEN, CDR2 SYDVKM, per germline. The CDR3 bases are TGTGCCAGCAGTTTCTGGCGGGGCTTATACAATGAGCAGTTCTTC. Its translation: CASSFWRGLYNEQFF.

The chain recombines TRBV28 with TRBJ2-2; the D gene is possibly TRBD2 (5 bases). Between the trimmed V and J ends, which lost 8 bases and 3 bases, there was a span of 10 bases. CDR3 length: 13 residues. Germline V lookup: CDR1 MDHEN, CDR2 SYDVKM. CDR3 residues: CASHVRDTGELFF. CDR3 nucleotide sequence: TGTGCCAGCCACGTGCGGGACACCGGGGAGCTGTTTTTT.

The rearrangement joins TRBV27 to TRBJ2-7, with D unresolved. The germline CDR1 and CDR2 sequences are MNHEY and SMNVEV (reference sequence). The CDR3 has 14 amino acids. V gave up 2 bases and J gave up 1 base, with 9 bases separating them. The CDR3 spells CASSLELGSYEQYF. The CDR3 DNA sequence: TGTGCCAGCAGTTTAGAGTTAGGGTCCTACGAGCAGTACTTC.

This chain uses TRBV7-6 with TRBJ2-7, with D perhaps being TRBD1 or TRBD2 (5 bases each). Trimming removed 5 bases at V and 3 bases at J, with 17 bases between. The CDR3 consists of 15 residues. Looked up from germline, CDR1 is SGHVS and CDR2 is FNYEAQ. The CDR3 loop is CASSKSQGGLYEQYF. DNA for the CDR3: TGTGCCAGCAGCAAAAGCCAGGGTGGACTCTACGAGCAGTACTTC.

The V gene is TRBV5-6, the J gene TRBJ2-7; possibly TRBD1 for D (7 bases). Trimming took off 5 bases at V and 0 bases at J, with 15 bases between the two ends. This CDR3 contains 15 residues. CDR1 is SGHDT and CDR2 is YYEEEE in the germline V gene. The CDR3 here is CASRARGASSYEQYF. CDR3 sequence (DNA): TGTGCCAGCAGGGCCAGGGGGGCGAGCTCCTACGAGCAGTACTTC.

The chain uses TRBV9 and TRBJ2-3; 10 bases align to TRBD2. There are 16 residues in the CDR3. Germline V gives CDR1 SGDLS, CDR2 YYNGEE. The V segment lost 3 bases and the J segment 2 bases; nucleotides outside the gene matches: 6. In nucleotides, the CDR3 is TGTGCCAGCAGCGCGCTTAGCGGGAGGATCACAGATACGCAGTATTTT. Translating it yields CASSALSGRITDTQYF.